A selection of T cell receptor beta chains follows, all from one sample in a study of chemoradiotherapy in HPV16-positive cancers. Sequencing used immunoSEQ multiplex PCR; TCRdb keeps in-frame clones, though not all of them. The sample includes under 35,000 clones, over 90% of them seen just once. The starting material was blood, obtained from a patient who underwent chemoradiotherapy. These receptor sequences come from a human donor with HPV-associated anogenital cancer. Each CDR3 is given with its conserved first and last residue. A D gene is named only where the DNA matches it firmly. Clone size is not always given. Where it is, it says once, few, many or a class for expanded clones.

j_call d_call clone_size v_call cdr3_nt cdr3_aa
TRBJ2-5 TRBD2 NA TRBV11-2 TGTGCCAGCAGCTACAGTGGGACTAGCGGGCAAGAGACCCAGTACTTC CASSYSGTSGQETQYF
TRBJ1-3 NA NA TRBV2 TGTGCCAGCAGTGAAGGAGAGGGGCGAGGAAACACCATATATTTT CASSEGEGRGNTIYF
TRBJ1-5 NA NA TRBV19 TGTGCCAGTTCCCAGGGAGGTAATCAGCCCCAGCATTTT CASSQGGNQPQHF
TRBJ1-5 NA NA TRBV19 TGTGCCAGTAGTATAGGGGGGTACCAGCCCCAGCATTTT CASSIGGYQPQHF
TRBJ2-1 NA NA TRBV5-4 TGTGCCAGCAGCTCCCTGGACCTCTACAATGAGCAGTTCTTC CASSSLDLYNEQFF
TRBJ2-3 NA NA TRBV6-5 TGTGCCAGCAGGAGGTCCCAGGGGTCCACAGATACGCAGTATTTT CASRRSQGSTDTQYF
TRBJ2-1 NA NA TRBV5-5 TGTGCCAGCAGCTTTCATCTCCCTTCCTACAATGAGCAGTTCTTC CASSFHLPSYNEQFF
TRBJ2-5 TRBD1 NA TRBV9 TGTGCCAGCAGCGTAGACGGACAGGGGGCGGGTGGGACCCAGTACTTC CASSVDGQGAGGTQYF
TRBJ1-5 NA once TRBV4-3 TGCGCCAGCAGCCAAGAGTACAGGAACAATCAGCCCCAGCATTTT CASSQEYRNNQPQHF
TRBJ1-1 NA NA TRBV4-1 TGCGCCAGCAGCCGGGGACAAAGCACTGAAGCTTTCTTT CASSRGQSTEAFF
TRBJ1-1 NA NA TRBV5-1 TGCGCCAGCAGCGCTAATCGGACGGTCTCCACTGAAGCTTTCTTT CASSANRTVSTEAFF
TRBJ1-1 NA NA TRBV6-6 TGTGCCAGCAGTTACCCCCAAGAGAACACTGAAGCTTTCTTT CASSYPQENTEAFF
TRBJ1-4 TRBD1 NA TRBV28 TGTGCCAGCAGGTCGACAGGGAGTGGAGAAAAACTGTTTTTT CASRSTGSGEKLFF
TRBJ2-1 NA NA TRBV4-1 TGCGCCAGCAGCCAACTGGACATTCTCTCCTACAATGAGCAGTTCTTC CASSQLDILSYNEQFF
TRBJ2-5 TRBD1 NA TRBV6-6 TGTGCCAGCGGGCGTGCAGGGGGAAGAGAGACCCAGTACTTC CASGRAGGRETQYF
TRBJ2-3 TRBD2 NA TRBV6-5 TGTGCCAGCAGGCTACTAGCGGACACAGATACGCAGTATTTT CASRLLADTDTQYF
TRBJ1-2 TRBD1 NA TRBV27 TGTGCCAGCAGTTTCACGGACAGGGTGGCCTATGGCTACACCTTC CASSFTDRVAYGYTF
TRBJ1-2 NA once TRBV7-3 TGTGCCAGCAGCTTAAGCGGCGGACCTAACTATGGCTACACCTTC CASSLSGGPNYGYTF
TRBJ1-2 TRBD1 NA TRBV7-2 TGTGCCAGCAGCTTGGGACAGGGGAGAAACTATGGCTACACCTTC CASSLGQGRNYGYTF
TRBJ1-5 NA NA TRBV28 TGTGCCAGCAGTTTGCAACAGAGTTATCAGCCCCAGCATTTT CASSLQQSYQPQHF
TRBJ2-7 NA few TRBV7-7 TGTGTGGGGGTAGGGCAGTCATCCTACGAGCAGTACTTC CVGVGQSSYEQYF
TRBJ1-3 NA NA TRBV11-1 TGTGCCAGCAGTTCACCGGGACCGATGTTGGGAAACACCATATATTTT CASSSPGPMLGNTIYF
TRBJ1-2 NA NA TRBV28 TGTGCCAGCAGGACCGGACACCTTGTGGGCTACACCTTC CASRTGHLVGYTF
TRBJ2-1 NA NA TRBV11-3 TGTGCCAGCAGCTTAGGCCCAGGCTACAATGAGCAGTTCTTC CASSLGPGYNEQFF
TRBJ2-7 NA NA TRBV19 TGTGCCAGTAGTAATAGAGGGGGTGGCTACGAGCAGTACTTC CASSNRGGGYEQYF
TRBJ2-7 NA NA TRBV18 TGTGCCAGCTCACCACGGGCGGGGGCCTTCGGAGAGCAGTACTTC CASSPRAGAFGEQYF
TRBJ2-5 TRBD2 NA TRBV4-1 TGCGCCAGCAGCCGAGCGGGGGCAGGGTACGGGGAGACCCAGTACTTC CASSRAGAGYGETQYF
TRBJ2-7 TRBD1 NA TRBV19 TGTGCCAGTAGTATGGGACAGGGGGGATCCTACGAGCAGTACTTC CASSMGQGGSYEQYF
TRBJ2-7 NA NA TRBV2 TGTGCCAGCAGTGATACCTACGAGCAGTACTTC CASSDTYEQYF
TRBJ2-7 TRBD2 NA TRBV11-2 TGTGCCAGCAGCCCAGGACGGGCTAGCGGGGCTAGCTCCTACGAGCAGTACTTC CASSPGRASGASSYEQYF
TRBJ1-2 NA NA TRBV28 TGTGCCAGCAGCCGTATCGGGTATGGCTACACCTTC CASSRIGYGYTF
TRBJ1-2 NA NA TRBV5-6 TGTGCCAGCAGCTTGTGGGTGGAAAACTATGGCTACACCTTC CASSLWVENYGYTF
TRBJ1-5 NA NA TRBV5-6 TGTGCCAGCAGCTTGTCAGTTCATCAGCCCCAGCATTTT CASSLSVHQPQHF
TRBJ2-1 NA NA TRBV9 TGTGCCAGCAGCGTAGAGCTAGGTGAGCAGTTCTTC CASSVELGEQFF
TRBJ1-5 NA NA TRBV11-2 TGTGCCAGCAGCTCTCAACCCAATCAGCCCCAGCATTTT CASSSQPNQPQHF
TRBJ2-7 TRBD2 NA TRBV5-4 TGTGCCAGCAGCTTTGGCGGGAGGGCCTCCTACGAGCAGTACTTC CASSFGGRASYEQYF
TRBJ1-2 NA NA TRBV4-1 TGCGCCAGCAGCCAAATCCCCCTTCCAGGAGGACCGAGAGACAGGCGGGGCTATGGCTACACCTTC CASSQIPLPGGPRDRRGYGYTF
TRBJ1-1 NA NA TRBV27 TGTGCCAGCAGTTCCCTGATTCGGGGCACTGAAGCTTTCTTT CASSSLIRGTEAFF
TRBJ1-1 NA NA TRBV2 TGTGCCAGCAGAGGCGAGGCGATCACTGAAGCTTTCTTT CASRGEAITEAFF
TRBJ2-1 TRBD2 NA TRBV7-8 TGTGCCAGCAGCTTTTTAAGCGGGAGGGCCCAAGGCAATGAGCAGTTCTTC CASSFLSGRAQGNEQFF
TRBJ1-2 TRBD1 NA TRBV28 TGTGCCAGCAGTCGTCCCGGGACAGGGGACTATGGCTACACCTTC CASSRPGTGDYGYTF
TRBJ1-2 NA few TRBV7-9 TGTGCCAGCAGCTGGGAGGGCTATGGCTACACCTTC CASSWEGYGYTF
TRBJ2-1 NA NA TRBV7-2 TGTGCCAGCAGCCCAGGACCAATCGGGGAATATTACAATGAGCAGTTCTTC CASSPGPIGEYYNEQFF
TRBJ2-2 NA NA TRBV9 TGTGCCAGCAGCGTAGACGGACAGGGAGGGGAGGAGCTGTTTTTT CASSVDGQGGEELFF
TRBJ2-7 TRBD1 NA TRBV9 TGTGCCAGCAGCGTAGGGGGACAGTCCTACGAGCAGTACTTC CASSVGGQSYEQYF
TRBJ2-2 TRBD2 NA TRBV11-3 TGTGCCAGCAGCTTAGTAGTCCGCGGGGGGGCTCGGACCGGGGAGCTGTTTTTT CASSLVVRGGARTGELFF
TRBJ1-3 NA NA TRBV7-6 TGTGCCAGCAGCCTAAGACAGGCGGCTCGACTTTCTGGAAACACCATATATTTT CASSLRQAARLSGNTIYF
TRBJ2-7 TRBD1 NA TRBV4-3 TGCGCCAGCAGCCAGGGACAGGGTTATTCCTACGAGCAGTACTTC CASSQGQGYSYEQYF
TRBJ2-2 TRBD1 once TRBV27 TGTGCCAGCAGCCTTTTGGAACCGGGACAGGGACCCACCGGGGAGCTGTTTTTT CASSLLEPGQGPTGELFF
TRBJ2-2 NA NA TRBV7-2 TGTGCCAGCAGCTTCGGACCGGACACCGGGGAGCTGTTTTTT CASSFGPDTGELFF
TRBJ2-7 TRBD2 NA TRBV11-2 TGTGCCAGCAGCTTAAGCCTCGGCGGGGGATACGAGCAGTACTTC CASSLSLGGGYEQYF
TRBJ2-3 TRBD1 NA TRBV2 TGTGCCAGCAGTCCCGACAGGGGGCGAACAGATACGCAGTATTTT CASSPDRGRTDTQYF
TRBJ1-1 NA NA TRBV29-1 TGCAGCGTTGAAGATCGGGGCAGGGGCTTGGACACTGAAGCTTTCTTT CSVEDRGRGLDTEAFF
TRBJ2-6 TRBD1 NA TRBV2 TGTGCCAGTGTCCGGGACAGGGGGGCCGGGGCCAACGTCCTGACTTTC CASVRDRGAGANVLTF
TRBJ1-1 TRBD1 NA TRBV2 TGTGCCAGCATTTCAAGGACAGGGTATATTGAAGCTTTCTTT CASISRTGYIEAFF
TRBJ2-5 NA once TRBV7-7 TGTGCTAGCAGCACGTCTGGCGGGGAGACCCAGTACTTC CASSTSGGETQYF
TRBJ2-2 TRBD2 NA TRBV7-3 TGTGCCAGCAGCTATAGCGGGGGCCTCTCTTCTGGGGAGCTGTTTTTT CASSYSGGLSSGELFF
TRBJ2-3 NA NA TRBV7-9 TGTGCCAGCAGCTTCGCTGCGGCTAGCACAGATACGCAGTATTTT CASSFAAASTDTQYF